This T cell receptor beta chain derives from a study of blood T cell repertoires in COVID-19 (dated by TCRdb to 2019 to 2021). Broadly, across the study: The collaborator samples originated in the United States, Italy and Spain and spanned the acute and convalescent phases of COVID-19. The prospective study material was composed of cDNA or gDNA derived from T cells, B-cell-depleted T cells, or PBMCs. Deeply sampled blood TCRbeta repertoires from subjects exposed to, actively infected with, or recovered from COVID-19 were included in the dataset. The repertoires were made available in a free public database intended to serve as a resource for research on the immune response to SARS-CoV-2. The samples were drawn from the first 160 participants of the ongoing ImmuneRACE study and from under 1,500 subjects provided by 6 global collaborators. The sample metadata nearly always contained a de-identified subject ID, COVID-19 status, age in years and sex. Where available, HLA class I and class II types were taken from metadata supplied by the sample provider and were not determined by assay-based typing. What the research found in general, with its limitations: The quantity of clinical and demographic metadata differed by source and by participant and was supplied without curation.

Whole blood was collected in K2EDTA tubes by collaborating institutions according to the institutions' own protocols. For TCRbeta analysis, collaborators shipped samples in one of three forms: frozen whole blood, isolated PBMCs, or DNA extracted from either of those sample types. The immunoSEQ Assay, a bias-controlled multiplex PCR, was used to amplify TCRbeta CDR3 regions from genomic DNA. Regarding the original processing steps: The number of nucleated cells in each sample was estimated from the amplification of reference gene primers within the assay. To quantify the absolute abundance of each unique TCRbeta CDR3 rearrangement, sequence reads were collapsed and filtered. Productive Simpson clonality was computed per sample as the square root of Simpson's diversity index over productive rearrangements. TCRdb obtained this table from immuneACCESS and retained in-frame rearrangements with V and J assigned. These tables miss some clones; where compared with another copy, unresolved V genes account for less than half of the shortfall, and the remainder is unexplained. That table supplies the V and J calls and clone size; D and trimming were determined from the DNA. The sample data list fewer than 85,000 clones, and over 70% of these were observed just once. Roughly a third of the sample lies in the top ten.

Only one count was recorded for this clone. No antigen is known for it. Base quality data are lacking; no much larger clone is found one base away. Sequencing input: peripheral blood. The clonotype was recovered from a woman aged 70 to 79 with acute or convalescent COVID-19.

The CDR3 in this case is CASSAGSHGSYNEQFF. The nucleotides read TGTGCCAGCAGCGCCGGGTCCCATGGCTCCTACAATGAGCAGTTCTTC. This receptor chain uses TRBV7-2 and TRBJ2-1, with no D gene named confidently. The germline V gene specifies SGHTA as CDR1 and FQGNSA as CDR2. From its cysteine to its phenylalanine, the CDR3 spans 16 amino acids. Just the 48-base CDR3 DNA is kept, in frame starting at base 1. The junction carries 14 bases between V and J, which are trimmed by 5 bases and 0 bases respectively.